This T cell receptor (beta chain) is drawn from a study of shared clonotypes between healthy human individuals. Generated by immunoSEQ multiplex PCR, the TCRdb table keeps only in-frame clones and is missing some. This table has fewer than 700,000 clones, around 96% appearing once. CDR3 length equals 16 residues. From germline, CDR1 is MNHEY and CDR2 SMNVEV (reference sequence). With V trimmed by 5 bases and J by 0 bases, 9 bases remained unmatched. Naivety among CD8 cells was defined by CD45RO negativity and positive CCR7 selection, thereby excluding terminally differentiated effector memory CD45RA+ cells.

The chain employs TRBV27 and TRBJ2-7; TRBD2 matches 8 bases. Specimen: naive CD8+ T cells sorted from blood. The origin of this receptor is a woman in her twenties or thirties in good health. CDR3 nucleotide sequence: TGTGCCAGCAGTCCCAGTAGCGGGGAGTTCTCCTACGAGCAGTACTTC. It is translated as CASSPSSGEFSYEQYF.